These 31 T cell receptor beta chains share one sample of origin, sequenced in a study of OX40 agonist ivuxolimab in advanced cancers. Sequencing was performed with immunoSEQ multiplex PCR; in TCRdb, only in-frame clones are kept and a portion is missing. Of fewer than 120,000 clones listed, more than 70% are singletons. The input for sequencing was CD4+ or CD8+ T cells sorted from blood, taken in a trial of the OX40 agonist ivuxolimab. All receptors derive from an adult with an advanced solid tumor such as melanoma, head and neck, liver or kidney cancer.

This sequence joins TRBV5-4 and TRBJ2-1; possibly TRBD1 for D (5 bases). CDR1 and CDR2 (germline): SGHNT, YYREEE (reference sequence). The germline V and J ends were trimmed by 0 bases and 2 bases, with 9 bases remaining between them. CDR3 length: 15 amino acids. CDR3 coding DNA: TGTGCCAGCAGCTTGGTTGCAGGGCCCTACAATGAGCAGTTCTTC. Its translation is CASSLVAGPYNEQFF.

The DNA of the CDR3 is TGTGCCAGCAGTTCCCCAAGACCGTTGAACACCGGGGAGCTGTTTTTT. Encoded protein: CASSSPRPLNTGELFF. The chain combines TRBV28 with TRBJ2-2; D gene uncertain. The CDR3 loop spans 16 amino acids. V was cut by 4 bases and J by 1 base, with 13 bases left in between. The germline V gene encodes CDR1 MDHEN and CDR2 SYDVKM.

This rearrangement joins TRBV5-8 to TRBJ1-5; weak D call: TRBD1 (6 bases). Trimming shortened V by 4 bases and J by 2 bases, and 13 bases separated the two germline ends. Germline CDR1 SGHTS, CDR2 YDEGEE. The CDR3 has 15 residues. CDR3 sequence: CASSPRGLGNQPQHF. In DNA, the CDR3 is TGTGCCAGCAGCCCACGGGGGCTGGGCAATCAGCCCCAGCATTTT.

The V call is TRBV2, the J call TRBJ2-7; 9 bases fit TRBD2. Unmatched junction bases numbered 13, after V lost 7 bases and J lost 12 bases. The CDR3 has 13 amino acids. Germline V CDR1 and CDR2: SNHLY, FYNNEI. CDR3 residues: CASTDSRGGDRYF. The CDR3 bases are TGTGCCAGCACCGACTCGCGGGGGGGGGACCGGTACTTC.

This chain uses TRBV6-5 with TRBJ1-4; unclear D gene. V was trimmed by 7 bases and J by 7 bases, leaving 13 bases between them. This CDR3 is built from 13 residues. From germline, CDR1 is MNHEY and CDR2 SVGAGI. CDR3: CASKGGSGEKLFF. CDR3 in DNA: TGTGCCAGCAAGGGAGGCAGCGGTGAAAAACTGTTTTTT.

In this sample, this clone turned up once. The CDR3 nucleotides are TGTGCCAGCAGCTTAGGCGACGACTTCTCACCCCTCCACTTT. Translating it yields CASSLGDDFSPLHF. This chain links TRBV7-2 with TRBJ1-6; D is unclear. CDR1 is SGHTA and CDR2 is FQGNSA in the germline V gene. V dropped 1 base and J dropped 10 bases, with 11 bases sitting between them. This CDR3 spans 14 amino acids.

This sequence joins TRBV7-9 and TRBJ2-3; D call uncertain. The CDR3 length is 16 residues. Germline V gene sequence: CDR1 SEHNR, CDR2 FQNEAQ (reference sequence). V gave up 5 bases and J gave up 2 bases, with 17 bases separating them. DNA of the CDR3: TGTGCCAGCAGCCCCCAGGCTAATTTTTTCACAGATACGCAGTATTTT. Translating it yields CASSPQANFFTDTQYF.

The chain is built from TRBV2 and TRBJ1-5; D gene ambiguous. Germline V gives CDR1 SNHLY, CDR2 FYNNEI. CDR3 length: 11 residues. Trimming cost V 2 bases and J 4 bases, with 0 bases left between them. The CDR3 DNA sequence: TGTGCCAGCAGTGAAAATCAGCCCCAGCATTTT. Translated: CASSENQPQHF.

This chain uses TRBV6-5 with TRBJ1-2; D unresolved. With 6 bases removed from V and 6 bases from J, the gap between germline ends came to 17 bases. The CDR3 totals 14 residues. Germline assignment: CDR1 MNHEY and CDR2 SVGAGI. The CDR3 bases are TGTGCCAGCAGGACTCAGGTTGGAGTTAATGGCTACACCTTC. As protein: CASRTQVGVNGYTF.

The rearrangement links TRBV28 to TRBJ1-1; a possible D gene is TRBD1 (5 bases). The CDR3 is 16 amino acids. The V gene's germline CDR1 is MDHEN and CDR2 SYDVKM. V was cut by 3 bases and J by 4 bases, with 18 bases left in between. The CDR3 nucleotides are TGTGCCAGCAGTTTTATCTCAGGGCTTGGGAGCACTGAAGCTTTCTTT. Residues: CASSFISGLGSTEAFF.

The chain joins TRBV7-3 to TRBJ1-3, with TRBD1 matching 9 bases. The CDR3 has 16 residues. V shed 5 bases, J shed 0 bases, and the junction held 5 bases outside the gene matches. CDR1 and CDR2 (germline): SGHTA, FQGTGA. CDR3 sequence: CASSLTGGSSGNTIYF. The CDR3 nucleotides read TGTGCCAGCAGCCTTACAGGGGGCAGCTCTGGAAACACCATATATTTT.

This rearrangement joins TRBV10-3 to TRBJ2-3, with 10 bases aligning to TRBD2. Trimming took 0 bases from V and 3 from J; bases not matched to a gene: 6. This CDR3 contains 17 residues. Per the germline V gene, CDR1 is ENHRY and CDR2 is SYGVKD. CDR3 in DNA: TGTGCCATCAGTGAGTCGATCCCTAGCGGGAGTACAGATACGCAGTATTTT. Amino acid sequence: CAISESIPSGSTDTQYF.

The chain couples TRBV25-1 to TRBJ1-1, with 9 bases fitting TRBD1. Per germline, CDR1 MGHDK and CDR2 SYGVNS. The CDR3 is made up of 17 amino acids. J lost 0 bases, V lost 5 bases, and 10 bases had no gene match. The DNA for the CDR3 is TGTGCCAGCAGTCGAGACGGACAGGGGTTCATGAACACTGAAGCTTTCTTT. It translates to CASSRDGQGFMNTEAFF.

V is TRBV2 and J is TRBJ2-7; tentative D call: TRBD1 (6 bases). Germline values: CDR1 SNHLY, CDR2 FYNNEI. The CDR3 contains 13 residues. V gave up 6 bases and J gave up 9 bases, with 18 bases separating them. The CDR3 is CASRSGTTRGQYF. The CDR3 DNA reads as TGTGCCAGCAGATCCGGGACAACTCGCGGGCAGTACTTC.

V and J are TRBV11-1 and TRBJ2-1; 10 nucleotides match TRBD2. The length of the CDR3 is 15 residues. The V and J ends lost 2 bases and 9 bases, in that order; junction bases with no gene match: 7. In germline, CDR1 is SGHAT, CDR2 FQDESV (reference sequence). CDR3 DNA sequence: TGTGCCAGCAGCTTAAATCAGCTAGCGGGAGTTGAGCAGTTCTTC. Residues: CASSLNQLAGVEQFF.

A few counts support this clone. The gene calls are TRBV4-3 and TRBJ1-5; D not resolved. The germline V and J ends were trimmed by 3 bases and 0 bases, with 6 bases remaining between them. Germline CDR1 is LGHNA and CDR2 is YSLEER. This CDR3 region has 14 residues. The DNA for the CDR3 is TGCGCCAGCAGCCAGGTATATAGCAATCAGCCCCAGCATTTT. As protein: CASSQVYSNQPQHF.

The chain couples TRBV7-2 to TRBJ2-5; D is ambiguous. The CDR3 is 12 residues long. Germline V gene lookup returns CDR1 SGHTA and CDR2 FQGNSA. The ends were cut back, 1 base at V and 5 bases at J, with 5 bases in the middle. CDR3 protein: CASSLDRETQYF. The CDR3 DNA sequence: TGTGCCAGCAGCTTAGACCGGGAGACCCAGTACTTC.

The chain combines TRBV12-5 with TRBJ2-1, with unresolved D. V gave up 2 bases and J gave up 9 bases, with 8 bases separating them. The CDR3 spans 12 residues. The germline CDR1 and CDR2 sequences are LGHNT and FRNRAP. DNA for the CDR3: TGTGCTAGTGGTTTGTCGGTCGGTGAGCAGTTCTTC. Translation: CASGLSVGEQFF.

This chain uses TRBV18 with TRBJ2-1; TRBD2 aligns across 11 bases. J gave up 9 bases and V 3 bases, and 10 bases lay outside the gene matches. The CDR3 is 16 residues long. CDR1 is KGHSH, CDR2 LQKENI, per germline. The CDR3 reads CASSPGYLAGGGEQFF. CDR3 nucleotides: TGTGCCAGCTCACCGGGTTATCTAGCGGGAGGCGGTGAGCAGTTCTTC. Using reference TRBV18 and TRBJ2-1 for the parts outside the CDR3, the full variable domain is NAGVMQNPRHLVRRRGQEARLRCSPMKGHSHVYWYRQLPEEGLKFMVYLQKENIIDESGMPKERFSAEFPKEGPSILRIQQVVRGDSAAYFCASSPGYLAGGGEQFFGPGTRLTVL.

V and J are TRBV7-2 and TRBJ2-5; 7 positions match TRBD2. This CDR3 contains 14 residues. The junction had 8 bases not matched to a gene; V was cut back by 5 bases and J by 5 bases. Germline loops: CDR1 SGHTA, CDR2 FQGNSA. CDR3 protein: CASSPYRGGETQYF. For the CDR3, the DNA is TGTGCCAGCAGCCCCTATCGGGGAGGGGAGACCCAGTACTTC. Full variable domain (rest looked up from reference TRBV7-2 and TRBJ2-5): GAGVSQSPSNKVTEKGKDVELRCDPISGHTALYWYRQSLGQGLEFLIYFQGNSAPDKSGLPSDRFSAERTGGSVSTLTIQRTQQEDSAVYLCASSPYRGGETQYFGPGTRLLVL.

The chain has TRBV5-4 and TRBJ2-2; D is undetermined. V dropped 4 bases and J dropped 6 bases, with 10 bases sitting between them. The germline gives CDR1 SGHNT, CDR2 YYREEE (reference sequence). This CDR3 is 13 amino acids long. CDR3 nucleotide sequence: TGTGCCAGCAGCACTCCAGGAGCCGGGGAGCTGTTTTTT. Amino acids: CASSTPGAGELFF.

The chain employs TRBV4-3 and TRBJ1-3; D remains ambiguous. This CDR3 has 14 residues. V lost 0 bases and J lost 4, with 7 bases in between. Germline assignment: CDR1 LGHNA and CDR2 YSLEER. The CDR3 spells CASSQDLSGNTIYF. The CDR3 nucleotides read TGCGCCAGCAGCCAAGATCTAAGCGGAAACACCATATATTTT.

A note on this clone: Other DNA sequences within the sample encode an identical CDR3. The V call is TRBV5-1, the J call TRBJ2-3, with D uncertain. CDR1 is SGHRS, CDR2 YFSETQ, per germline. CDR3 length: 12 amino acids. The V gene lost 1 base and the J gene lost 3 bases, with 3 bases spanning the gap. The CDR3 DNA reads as TGCGCCAGCAGCTTGCAGACAGATACGCAGTATTTT. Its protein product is CASSLQTDTQYF.

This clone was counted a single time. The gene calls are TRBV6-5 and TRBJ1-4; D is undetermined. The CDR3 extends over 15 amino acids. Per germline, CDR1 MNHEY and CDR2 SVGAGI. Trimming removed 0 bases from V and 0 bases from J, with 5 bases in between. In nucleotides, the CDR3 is TGTGCCAGCAGTTACTCGGTCTCAACTAATGAAAAACTGTTTTTT. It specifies CASSYSVSTNEKLFF.

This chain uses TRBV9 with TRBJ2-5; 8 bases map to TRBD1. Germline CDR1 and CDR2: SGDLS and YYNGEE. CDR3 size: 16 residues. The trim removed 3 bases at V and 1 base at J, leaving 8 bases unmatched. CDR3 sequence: CASSATTGAFQETQYF. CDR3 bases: TGTGCCAGCAGCGCGACGACAGGGGCCTTCCAAGAGACCCAGTACTTC.

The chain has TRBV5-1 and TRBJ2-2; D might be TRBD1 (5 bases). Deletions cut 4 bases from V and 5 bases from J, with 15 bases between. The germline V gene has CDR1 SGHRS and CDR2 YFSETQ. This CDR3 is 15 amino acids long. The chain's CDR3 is CASSVRRAGTGELFF. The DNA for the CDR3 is TGCGCCAGCAGCGTTCGCAGGGCAGGGACCGGGGAGCTGTTTTTT. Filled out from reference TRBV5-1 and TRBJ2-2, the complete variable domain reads KAGVTQTPRYLIKTRGQQVTLSCSPISGHRSVSWYQQTPGQGLQFLFEYFSETQRNKGNFPGRFSGRQFSNSRSEMNVSTLELGDSALYLCASSVRRAGTGELFFGEGSRLTVL.

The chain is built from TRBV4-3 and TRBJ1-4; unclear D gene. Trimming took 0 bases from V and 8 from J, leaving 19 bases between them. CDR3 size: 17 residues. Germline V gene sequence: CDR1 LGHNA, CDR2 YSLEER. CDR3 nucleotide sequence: TGCGCCAGCAGCCAAGATTATACGTCCACCATTTCCGAAAAACTGTTTTTT. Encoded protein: CASSQDYTSTISEKLFF.

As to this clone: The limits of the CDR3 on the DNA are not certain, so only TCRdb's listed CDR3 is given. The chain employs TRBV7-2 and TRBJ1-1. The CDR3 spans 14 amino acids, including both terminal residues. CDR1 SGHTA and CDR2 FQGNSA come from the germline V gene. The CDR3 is CASSLGTFGAEAFF.

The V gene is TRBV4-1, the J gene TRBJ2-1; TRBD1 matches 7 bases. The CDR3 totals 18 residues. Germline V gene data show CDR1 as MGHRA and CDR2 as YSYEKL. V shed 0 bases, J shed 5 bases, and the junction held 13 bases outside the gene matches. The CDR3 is CASSQDLTDGTVDNEQFF. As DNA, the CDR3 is TGCGCCAGCAGCCAAGATCTGACCGACGGGACAGTCGACAATGAGCAGTTCTTC.

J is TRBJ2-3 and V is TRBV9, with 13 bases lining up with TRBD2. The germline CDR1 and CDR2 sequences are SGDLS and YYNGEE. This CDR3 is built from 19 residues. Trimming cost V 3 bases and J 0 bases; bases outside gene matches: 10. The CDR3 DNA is TGTGCCAGCAGCGAGACGCCGGGACTAGCGGGGTTTAGCACAGATACGCAGTATTTT. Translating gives CASSETPGLAGFSTDTQYF.

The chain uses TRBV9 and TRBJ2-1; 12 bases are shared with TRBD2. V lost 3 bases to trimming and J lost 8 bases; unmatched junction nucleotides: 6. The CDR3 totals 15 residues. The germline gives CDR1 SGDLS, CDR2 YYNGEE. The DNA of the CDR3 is TGTGCCAGCAGCGCCCGACTAGCGGGAGAAGATGAGCAGTTCTTC. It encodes CASSARLAGEDEQFF.